This T cell receptor beta chain was observed in a study of T cells after yellow fever vaccination. Notes on the study in general: When the response was secondary, it was weaker but reached its peak faster, day 5 versus 15. FACS-sorted repertoires could contain abundant clonotypes contaminating from the bulk population. Although most clonotypes did not, a small share appeared in both CD4 and CD8 compartments.

In regard to this clonotype: No antigen is known for it.

CDR3 length: 15 amino acids. The germline V gene has CDR1 SGHTA and CDR2 FQGNSA. Trimming removed 0 bases from V and 7 bases from J, with 13 bases in between. TCR cDNA, made by 5'RACE template switching, carried an added universal primer site and UMIs. Each CDR3 protein gets one entry after TCRdb re-called the 5' RACE reads with MiXCR. The table includes just under 600,000 distinct CDR3 sequences, 13% detected once. Sequencing used PBMCs, obtained on the day of the yellow fever booster vaccination. The sequence derives from a man aged 25 to 40 who received the YFV17D yellow fever vaccine. The V gene is TRBV7-2, the J gene TRBJ2-1; D possibly corresponds to TRBD2 (6 bases). CDR3 loop: CASSLAGGRFNEQFF. CDR3 DNA: TGTGCCAGCAGCTTAGCGGGAGGCCGATTTAATGAGCAGTTCTTC.